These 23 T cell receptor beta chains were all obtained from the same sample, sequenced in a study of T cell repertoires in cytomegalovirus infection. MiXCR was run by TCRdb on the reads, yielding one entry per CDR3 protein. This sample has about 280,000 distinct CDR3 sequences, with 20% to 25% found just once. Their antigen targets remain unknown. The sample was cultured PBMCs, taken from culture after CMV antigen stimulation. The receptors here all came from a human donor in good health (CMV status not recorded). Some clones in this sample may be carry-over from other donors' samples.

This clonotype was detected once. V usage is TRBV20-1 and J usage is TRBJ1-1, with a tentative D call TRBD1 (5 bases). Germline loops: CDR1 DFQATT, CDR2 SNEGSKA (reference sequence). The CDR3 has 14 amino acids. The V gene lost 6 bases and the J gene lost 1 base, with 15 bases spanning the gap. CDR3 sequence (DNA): TGCAGTGCCGCTGGGGCAGTTCAGAACACTGAAGCTTTCTTT. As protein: CSAAGAVQNTEAFF.

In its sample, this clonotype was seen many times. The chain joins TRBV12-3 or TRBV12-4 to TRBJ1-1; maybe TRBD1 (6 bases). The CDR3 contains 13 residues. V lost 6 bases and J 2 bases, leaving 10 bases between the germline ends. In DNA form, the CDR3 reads TGTGCCAGCAGACAGGGTGGAAACACTGAAGCTTTCTTT. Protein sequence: CASRQGGNTEAFF.

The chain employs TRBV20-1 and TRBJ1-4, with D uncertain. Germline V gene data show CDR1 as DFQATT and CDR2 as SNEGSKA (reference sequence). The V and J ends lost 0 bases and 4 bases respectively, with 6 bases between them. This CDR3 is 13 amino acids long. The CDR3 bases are TGCAGTGCTAGAGAGGGTTTTAATGAAAAACTGTTTTTT. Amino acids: CSAREGFNEKLFF.

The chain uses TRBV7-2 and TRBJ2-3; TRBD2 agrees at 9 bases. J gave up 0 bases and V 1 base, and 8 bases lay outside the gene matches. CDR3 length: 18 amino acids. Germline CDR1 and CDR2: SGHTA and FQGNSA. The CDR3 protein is CASSLESFSGGSTDTQYF. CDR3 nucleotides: TGTGCCAGCAGCTTAGAATCGTTTAGCGGGGGTAGCACAGATACGCAGTATTTT.

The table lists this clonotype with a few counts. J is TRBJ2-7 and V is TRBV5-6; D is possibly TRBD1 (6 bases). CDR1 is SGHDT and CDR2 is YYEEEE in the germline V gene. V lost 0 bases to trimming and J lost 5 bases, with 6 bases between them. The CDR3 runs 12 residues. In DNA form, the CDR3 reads TGTGCCAGCAGCTTGGGGGGGCACGAGCAGTACGTC. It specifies CASSLGGHEQYV.

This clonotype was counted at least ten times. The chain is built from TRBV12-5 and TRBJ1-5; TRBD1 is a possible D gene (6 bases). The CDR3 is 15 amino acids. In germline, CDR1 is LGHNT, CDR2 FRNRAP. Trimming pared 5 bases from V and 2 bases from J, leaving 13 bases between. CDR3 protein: CASGGTPRGNQPQHF. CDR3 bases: TGTGCTAGTGGTGGGACACCAAGGGGCAATCAGCCCCAGCATTTT.

DNA of the CDR3: TGTGCCAGCAGACGTCCCGGGACAGGGGACCACGAGCAGTACTTC. It codes for CASRRPGTGDHEQYF. This rearrangement joins TRBV6-2 or TRBV6-3 to TRBJ2-7, with 10 bases fitting TRBD1. The CDR3 totals 15 residues. The ends lost 6 bases at V and 5 bases at J; junction bases unmatched: 10. Per the germline V gene, CDR1 is MNHEY and CDR2 is SVGEGT.

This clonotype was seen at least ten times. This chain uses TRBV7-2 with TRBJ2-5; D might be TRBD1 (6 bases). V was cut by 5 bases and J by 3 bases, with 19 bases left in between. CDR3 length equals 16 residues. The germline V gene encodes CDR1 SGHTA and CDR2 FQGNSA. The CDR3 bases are TGTGCCAGCAGCCCTATGAGGGCAGGGGCGAAAGAGACCCAGTACTTC. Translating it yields CASSPMRAGAKETQYF.

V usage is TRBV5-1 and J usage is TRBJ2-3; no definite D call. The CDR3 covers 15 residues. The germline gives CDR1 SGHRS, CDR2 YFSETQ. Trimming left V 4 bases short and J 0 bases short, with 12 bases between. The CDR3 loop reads CASSIATTSTDTQYF. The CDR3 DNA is TGCGCCAGCAGCATTGCCACTACTAGCACAGATACGCAGTATTTT.

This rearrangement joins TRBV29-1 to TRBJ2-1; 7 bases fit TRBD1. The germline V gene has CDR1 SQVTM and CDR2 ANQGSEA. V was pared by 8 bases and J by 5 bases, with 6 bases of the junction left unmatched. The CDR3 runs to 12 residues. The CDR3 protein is CSIRDSDNEQFF. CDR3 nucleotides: TGCAGCATACGGGACAGCGACAATGAGCAGTTCTTC.

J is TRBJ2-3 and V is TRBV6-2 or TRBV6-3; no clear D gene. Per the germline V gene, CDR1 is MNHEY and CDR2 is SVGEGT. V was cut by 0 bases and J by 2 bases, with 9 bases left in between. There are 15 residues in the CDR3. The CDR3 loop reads CASSYSDVDTDTQYF. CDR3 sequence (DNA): TGTGCCAGCAGTTACTCGGATGTAGACACAGATACGCAGTATTTT.

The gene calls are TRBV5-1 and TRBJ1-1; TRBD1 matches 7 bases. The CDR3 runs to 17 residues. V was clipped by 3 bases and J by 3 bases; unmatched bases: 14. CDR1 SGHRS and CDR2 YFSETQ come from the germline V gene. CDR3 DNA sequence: TGCGCCAGCAGCTGGGGTACAGGGGTTAAAATCGACACTGAAGCTTTCTTT. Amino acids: CASSWGTGVKIDTEAFF.

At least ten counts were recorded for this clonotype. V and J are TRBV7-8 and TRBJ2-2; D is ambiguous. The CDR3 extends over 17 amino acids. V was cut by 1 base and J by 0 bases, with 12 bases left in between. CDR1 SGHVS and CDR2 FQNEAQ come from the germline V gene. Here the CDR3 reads CASSLVTPPANTGELFF. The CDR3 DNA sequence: TGTGCCAGCAGCTTAGTAACCCCCCCCGCGAACACCGGGGAGCTGTTTTTT. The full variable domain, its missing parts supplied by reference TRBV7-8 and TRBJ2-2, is GAGVSQSPRYKVAKRGQDVALRCDPISGHVSLFWYQQALGQGPEFLTYFQNEAQLDKSGLPSDRFFAERPEGSVSTLKIQRTQQEDSAVYLCASSLVTPPANTGELFFGEGSRLTVL.

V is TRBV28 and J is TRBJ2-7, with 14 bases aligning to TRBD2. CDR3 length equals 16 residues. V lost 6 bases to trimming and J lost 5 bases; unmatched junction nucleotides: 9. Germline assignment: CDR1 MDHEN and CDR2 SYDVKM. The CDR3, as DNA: TGTGCCAGCAGCCCCGGGACTAGCGGGAGTCGGCACGAGCAGTACGTC. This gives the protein CASSPGTSGSRHEQYV.

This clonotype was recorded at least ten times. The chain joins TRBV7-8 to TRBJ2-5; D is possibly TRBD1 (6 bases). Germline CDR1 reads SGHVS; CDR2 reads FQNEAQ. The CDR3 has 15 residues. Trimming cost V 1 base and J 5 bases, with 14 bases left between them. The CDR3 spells CASSLEGVHGETQYF. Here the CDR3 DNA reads TGTGCCAGCAGCTTAGAGGGGGTACACGGGGAGACCCAGTACTTC.

This chain's CDR3 is CASSYTGDPNYGYTF. In DNA form, the CDR3 reads TGTGCCAGCAGTTACACAGGGGACCCTAACTATGGCTACACCTTC. V usage is TRBV27 and J usage is TRBJ1-2, with TRBD1 matching over 7 bases. The germline V gene has CDR1 MNHEY and CDR2 SMNVEV (reference sequence). The V gene end was trimmed by 4 bases and the J gene end by 0 bases; junction bases not matched to a gene: 5. CDR3 size: 15 residues.

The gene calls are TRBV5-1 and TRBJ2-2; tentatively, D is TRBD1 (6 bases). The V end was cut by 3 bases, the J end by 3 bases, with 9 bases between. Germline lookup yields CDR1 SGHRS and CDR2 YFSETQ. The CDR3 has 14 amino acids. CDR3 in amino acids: CASSSGADTGELFF. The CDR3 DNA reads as TGCGCCAGCAGCTCAGGGGCGGACACCGGGGAGCTGTTTTTT.

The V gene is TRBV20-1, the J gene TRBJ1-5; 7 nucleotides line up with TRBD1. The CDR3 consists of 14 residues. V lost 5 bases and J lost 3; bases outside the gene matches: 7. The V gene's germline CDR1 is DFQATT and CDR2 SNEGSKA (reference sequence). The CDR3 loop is CSAYQGGLNQPQHF. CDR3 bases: TGCAGTGCTTACCAGGGGGGGCTCAATCAGCCCCAGCATTTT.

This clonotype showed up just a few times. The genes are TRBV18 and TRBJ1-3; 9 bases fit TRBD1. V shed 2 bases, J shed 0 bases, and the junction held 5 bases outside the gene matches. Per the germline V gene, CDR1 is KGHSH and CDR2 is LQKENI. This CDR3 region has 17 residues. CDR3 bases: TGTGCCAGCTCACCAAGCGGACAGGGGAGCTCTGGAAACACCATATATTTT. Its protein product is CASSPSGQGSSGNTIYF.

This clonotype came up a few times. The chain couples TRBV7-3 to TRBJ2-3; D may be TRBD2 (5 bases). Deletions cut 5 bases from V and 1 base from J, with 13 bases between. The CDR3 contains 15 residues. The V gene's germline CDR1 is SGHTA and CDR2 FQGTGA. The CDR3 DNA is TGTGCCAGCAGCGCCCAGTCTAGCCGCACAGATACGCAGTATTTT. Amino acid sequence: CASSAQSSRTDTQYF. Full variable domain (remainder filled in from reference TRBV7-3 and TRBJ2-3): GAGVSQTPSNKVTEKGKYVELRCDPISGHTALYWYRQSLGQGPEFLIYFQGTGAADDSGLPNDRFFAVRPEGSVSTLKIQRTERGDSAVYLCASSAQSSRTDTQYFGPGTRLTVL.

Here the CDR3 reads CASSVAVGANVLTF. In DNA, the CDR3 is TGTGCCAGCAGCGTAGCGGTTGGGGCCAACGTCCTGACTTTC. The J gene is TRBJ2-6, the V gene TRBV9; unclear D gene. The CDR3 loop spans 14 amino acids. Trimming left V 0 bases short and J 3 bases short, with 4 bases between. Germline CDR1 SGDLS, CDR2 YYNGEE.

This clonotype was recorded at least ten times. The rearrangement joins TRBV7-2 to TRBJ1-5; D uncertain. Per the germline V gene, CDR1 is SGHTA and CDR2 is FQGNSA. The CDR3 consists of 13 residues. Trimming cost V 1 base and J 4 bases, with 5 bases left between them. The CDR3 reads CASSLDTNQPQHF. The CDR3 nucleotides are TGTGCCAGCAGCTTAGACACAAATCAGCCCCAGCATTTT. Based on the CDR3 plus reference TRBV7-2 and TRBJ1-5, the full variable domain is GAGVSQSPSNKVTEKGKDVELRCDPISGHTALYWYRQSLGQGLEFLIYFQGNSAPDKSGLPSDRFSAERTGGSVSTLTIQRTQQEDSAVYLCASSLDTNQPQHFGDGTRLSIL.

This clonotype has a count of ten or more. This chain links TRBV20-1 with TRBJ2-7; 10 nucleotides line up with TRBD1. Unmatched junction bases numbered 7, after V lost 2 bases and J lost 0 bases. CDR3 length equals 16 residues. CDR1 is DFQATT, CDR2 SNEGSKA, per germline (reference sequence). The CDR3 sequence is CSARTRDRGSSYEQYF. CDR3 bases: TGCAGTGCTAGAACGCGGGACAGGGGAAGCTCCTACGAGCAGTACTTC.